This T cell receptor (beta chain) was recorded in a study of blood T cell repertoires in COVID-19. Overall study: T cells, B-cell-depleted T cells, or PBMCs provided the cDNA or gDNA that served as material.

Per the original methods: Reference gene primer amplification yielded estimated nucleated cell counts. The assay was immunoSEQ multiplex PCR, and TCRdb's table has in-frame clones only and misses some. V, J and clone size are taken as reported in that table, and D and trimming were inferred from the DNA itself. The sample records 75,000 to 100,000 clones, about 88% being singletons. The germline gives CDR1 LNHDA, CDR2 SQIVND (reference sequence). The CDR3 sequence is 16 residues long. V was clipped by 7 bases and J by 6 bases, with 22 bases between them. This sequence joins TRBV19 and TRBJ1-5; TRBD1 might be the D (5 bases). The sequence was collected from a man aged 80 or over with acute or convalescent COVID-19. The specimen sequenced was peripheral blood. The CDR3 DNA reads TGTGCCAGTACTCCAATAAACCGAGGGGAGGGTCAGCCCCAGCATTTT. Translated: CASTPINRGEGQPQHF.